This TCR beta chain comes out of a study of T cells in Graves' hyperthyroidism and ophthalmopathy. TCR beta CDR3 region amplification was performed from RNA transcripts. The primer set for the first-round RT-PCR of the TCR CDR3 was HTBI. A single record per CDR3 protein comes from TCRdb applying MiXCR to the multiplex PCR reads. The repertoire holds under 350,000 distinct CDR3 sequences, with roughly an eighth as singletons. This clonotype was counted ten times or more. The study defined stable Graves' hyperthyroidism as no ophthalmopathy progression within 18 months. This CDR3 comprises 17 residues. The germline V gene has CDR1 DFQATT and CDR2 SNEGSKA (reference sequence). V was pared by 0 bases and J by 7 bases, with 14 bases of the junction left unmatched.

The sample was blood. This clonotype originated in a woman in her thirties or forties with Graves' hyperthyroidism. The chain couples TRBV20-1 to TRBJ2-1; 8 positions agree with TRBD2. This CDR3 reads CSARDRSSGSSRNEQFF. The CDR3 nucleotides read TGCAGTGCTAGAGATAGGTCGAGCGGGAGTTCGAGGAATGAGCAGTTCTTC.